This T cell receptor beta chain appears in the sequencing data of a study of monozygotic twins with inflammatory bowel disease. Germline V gene data show CDR1 as SGHTS and CDR2 as YDEGEE. This CDR3 comprises 15 residues. TCRdb re-called the 5' RACE reads and shows each CDR3 protein once, DNA omitted. In all, the sample yields around 370,000 distinct CDR3 sequences. The TCR was taken from a human donor with ulcerative colitis or Crohn's disease, or a healthy co-twin of an affected twin (not recorded which). The specimen was blood. The chain recombines TRBV5-8 with TRBJ1-6. CDR3 amino acids: CASSFRYNYNSPLHF.